This TCR beta chain was profiled in a study of blood T cells in healthy people across ages. A sample-barcoded 5' primer and a J-beta primer mix were used in a second PCR of about 6 to 12 cycles. TCRdb reprocessed the 5' RACE reads with MiXCR, giving one entry per CDR3 protein. The data show approximately 790,000 distinct CDR3 sequences, with about 62% seen just once and about 30% held by the top ten. Trimming left V 4 bases short and J 5 bases short, with 11 bases between. Germline assignment: CDR1 MNHEY and CDR2 SMNVEV (reference sequence). The CDR3 extends over 14 amino acids. V is TRBV27 and J is TRBJ2-2; D may be TRBD1 (5 bases). The TCR was taken from a man aged 30 to 45 in good health. The source material was blood. The CDR3 sequence: CASSWGVRTGELFF. DNA of the CDR3: TGTGCCAGCAGTTGGGGCGTGAGGACCGGGGAGCTGTTTTTT.